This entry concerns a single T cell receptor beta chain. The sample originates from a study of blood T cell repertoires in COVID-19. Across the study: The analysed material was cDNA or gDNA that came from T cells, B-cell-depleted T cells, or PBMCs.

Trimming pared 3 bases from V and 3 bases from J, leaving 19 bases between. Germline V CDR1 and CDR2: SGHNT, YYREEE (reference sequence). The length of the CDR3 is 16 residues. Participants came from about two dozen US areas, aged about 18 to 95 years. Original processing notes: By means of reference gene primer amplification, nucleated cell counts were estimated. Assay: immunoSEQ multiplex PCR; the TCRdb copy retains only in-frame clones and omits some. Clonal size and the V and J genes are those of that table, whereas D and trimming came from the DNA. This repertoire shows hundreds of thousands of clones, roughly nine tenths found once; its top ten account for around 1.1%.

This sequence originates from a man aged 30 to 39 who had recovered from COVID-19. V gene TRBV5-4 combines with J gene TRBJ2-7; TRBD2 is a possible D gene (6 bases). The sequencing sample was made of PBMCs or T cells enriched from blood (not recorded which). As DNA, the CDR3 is TGTGCCAGCAGCTCCCGCGGGGCGGGATCATTCTACGAGCAGTACTTC. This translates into CASSSRGAGSFYEQYF.